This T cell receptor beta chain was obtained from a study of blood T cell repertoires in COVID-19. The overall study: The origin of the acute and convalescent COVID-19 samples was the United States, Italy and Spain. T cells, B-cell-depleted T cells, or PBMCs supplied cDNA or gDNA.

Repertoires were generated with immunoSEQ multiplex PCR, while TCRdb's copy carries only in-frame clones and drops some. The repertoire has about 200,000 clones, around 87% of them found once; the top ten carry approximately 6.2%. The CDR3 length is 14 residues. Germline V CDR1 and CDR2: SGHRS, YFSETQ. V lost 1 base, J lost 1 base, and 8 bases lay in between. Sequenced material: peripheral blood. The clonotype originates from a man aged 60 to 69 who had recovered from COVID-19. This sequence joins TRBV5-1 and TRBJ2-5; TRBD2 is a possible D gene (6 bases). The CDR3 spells CASSLWGLQETQYF. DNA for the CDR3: TGCGCCAGCAGCTTGTGGGGACTCCAAGAGACCCAGTACTTC.